Below, one T cell receptor beta chain is given with its context. This sample was included in a study of shared clonotypes between healthy human individuals. This CDR3 contains 15 residues. Trimming cost V 6 bases and J 8 bases, with 17 bases left between them. The V gene's germline CDR1 is SEHNR and CDR2 FQNEAQ (reference sequence). Method: immunoSEQ multiplex PCR; TCRdb's copy keeps in-frame clones and lacks some. The profile shows roughly 2.2 million clones, roughly 92% of them singletons. Sequencing was performed on naive CD4+ T cells from PBMCs. Subset meaning: CD45RA+ positively selected. This TCR derives from a man younger than 35 in good health. Some clones in this sample may be carry-over from other donors' samples. This rearrangement joins TRBV7-9 to TRBJ1-6; TRBD1 is a possible D gene (6 bases). The CDR3 bases are TGTGCCAGCAGTTCCCCCACGGAGGGGGATTCACCCCTCCACTTT. Its protein product is CASSSPTEGDSPLHF.